This T cell receptor beta chain was identified during a study of CD8 T cells in Susac syndrome (dated by TCRdb to the late 2010s). About the study as a whole: Whether CD8+ T cell activation and differentiation in Susac syndrome was antigen driven was tested using repertoire sequencing. CD8+ T cell repertoire clonality was compared between fewer than 13 healthy donors, around 14 Susac syndrome patients and roughly 15 multiple sclerosis patients.

RNA was extracted using the RNeasy kit, and roughly 0.45 to 1 microgram was reverse transcribed with random hexamers. The immunoSEQ multiplex PCR assay, which covers 54 Vbeta and 13 Jbeta segments, was used to amplify TCR beta CDR3 regions. To correct PCR amplification bias, a synthetic template baseline was used for both primer optimization and computational correction. In the paper's pipeline: Reads were annotated to V, D and J genes per IMGT and analyzed with immunoSEQ Analyzer, keeping only productive sequences. To calculate clonality, Shannon entropy was normalized by log2 of the number of productive unique sequences and then subtracted from one. For each patient and control, public and private clones were evaluated within the 100 most prevalent clones. A clone was defined as Susac-specific if it was absent from the healthy and MS cohorts, from over 1,000 published viral clones and from other ImmuneACCESS disease sequences. The public sequencing data were trimmed at Q25 with fastp and processed into clonotypes with MiXCR by TCRdb, which kept only in-frame beta chains. Rows with one shared CDR3 protein collapse into an entry with the most common genes and DNA. V and J calls and clone size were set by TCRdb, not the authors. Present in this sample are 100,000 to 150,000 distinct CDR3 sequences, approximately 79% of which were seen just once. The ten largest clonotypes hold around 0.51% of the sample.

In regard to this clonotype: Its antigen is currently not known. No base quality values were provided; no much bigger clone lies one nucleotide off.

CDR1 and CDR2 were assigned from the germline V gene as MNHEY and SVGAGI. The CDR3 measures 15 amino acids from cysteine to phenylalanine. Only CDR3 DNA remains: 45 bases, in frame from the first base. V is pruned by 2 bases and J by 0 bases, leaving 3 bases of the junction without a gene match. General conclusions and limits of the study: The TCR sequencing and HLA analysis was acknowledged to have included a relatively small number of individuals.

Peripheral blood CD8+ and CD4+ T cells from healthy donors, Susac syndrome patients and multiple sclerosis patients were profiled by high-throughput TCR beta sequencing. The multiple sclerosis controls were treatment-naive patients who had stable or active relapsing-remitting disease and met the revised McDonald criteria. Bulk CD8+ and CD4+ T cells were purified magnetically by negative isolation, whereas CD8+ TEMRA cells were enriched by FACS. Blood was drawn into EDTA tubes, processed within 24 hours, and PBMCs were isolated by density gradient centrifugation. PBMCs intended for TCR sequencing were cryopreserved in liquid nitrogen and were subsequently thawed in a 37 degrees C water bath. The sorted or isolated CD4+, CD8+ and CD8+ TEMRA cells had a purity of 90% or higher.

The chain is made from TRBV6-5 and TRBJ1-1; TRBD1 fits 7 bases in the junction. The specimen sequenced was CD8+ T cells from PBMCs. The receptor's source is a human donor with multiple sclerosis. CDR3 loop: CASSYVGQMNTEAFF. The sequenced DNA: TGTGCCAGCAGTTACGTGGGACAGATGAACACTGAAGCTTTCTTT.